In its sample, the clone carrying this T cell receptor beta chain was seen many times. The germline V and J ends were trimmed by 3 bases and 1 base, with 16 bases remaining between them. The CDR3 is 17 residues long. The germline gives CDR1 MNHEY, CDR2 SVGEGT. The sample is drawn from a study of early T cells in non-severe SARS-CoV-2 infection. TCRdb processed the 5' RACE reads anew with MiXCR; each CDR3 protein has one entry. The table shows approximately 35,000 distinct CDR3 sequences, with around 4.3% occurring only once. This receptor was taken from an adult who was a healthcare worker with PCR-confirmed SARS-CoV-2 infection or an uninfected control (not recorded which). The sample comprised whole blood. The chain joins TRBV6-2 or TRBV6-3 to TRBJ2-4; D is tentatively TRBD1 or TRBD2 (5 bases each). DNA of the CDR3: TGTGCCAGCAGTTATGTGGGACGATCCGGTGCCAAAAACATTCAGTACTTC. Protein sequence: CASSYVGRSGAKNIQYF.